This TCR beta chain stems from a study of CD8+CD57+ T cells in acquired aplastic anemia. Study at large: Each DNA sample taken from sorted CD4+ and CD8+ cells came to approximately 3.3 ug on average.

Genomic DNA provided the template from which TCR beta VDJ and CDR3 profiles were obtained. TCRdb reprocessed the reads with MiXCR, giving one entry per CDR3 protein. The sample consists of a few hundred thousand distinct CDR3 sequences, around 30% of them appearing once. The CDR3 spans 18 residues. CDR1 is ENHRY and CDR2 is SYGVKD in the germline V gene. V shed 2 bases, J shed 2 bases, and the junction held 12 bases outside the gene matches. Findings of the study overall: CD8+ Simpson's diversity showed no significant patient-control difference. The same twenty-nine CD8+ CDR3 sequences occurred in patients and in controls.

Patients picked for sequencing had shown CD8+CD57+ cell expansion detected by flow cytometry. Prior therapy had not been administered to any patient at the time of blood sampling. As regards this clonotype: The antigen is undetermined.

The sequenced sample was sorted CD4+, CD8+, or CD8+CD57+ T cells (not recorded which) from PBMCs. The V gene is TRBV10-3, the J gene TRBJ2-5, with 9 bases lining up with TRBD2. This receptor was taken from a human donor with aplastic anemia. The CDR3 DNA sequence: TGTGCCATCAGTGAGGACGGCGGGGGGGCCTCGGAGCAAGAGACCCAGTACTTC. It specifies CAISEDGGGASEQETQYF.